The T cell receptor beta chain under discussion was sequenced for a study of shared clonotypes between healthy human individuals. Across the study: The donor pool was made up of a couple of women and a few men aged 18 to 49. Study-wide points: Specimens sampled were limited to blood, with tissue repertoires likely differing. The diversity represented, both genetic and in exposure history, was limited by few donors.

Method: immunoSEQ multiplex PCR; TCRdb's copy keeps in-frame clones and lacks some. The data contain about 680,000 clones, roughly 94% of them singletons. Naive CD8 isolation took CD45RO-negative cells positively selected for CCR7 and excluded terminally differentiated effector memory CD45RA+ cells. In its sample, this clone was seen once. Antigen specificity is unknown. What was sequenced was naive CD8+ T cells sorted from blood. The TCR sequence derives from a young man in good health.

CDR3 in DNA: TGTGCCAGCAGAGGGGAGTCTGAAGCTTTCTTT. Protein: CASRGESEAFF. The chain links TRBV27 to TRBJ1-1; possibly TRBD1 for D (5 bases). The germline V gene has CDR1 MNHEY and CDR2 SMNVEV (reference sequence). The CDR3 totals 11 residues. V was shortened by 6 bases and J by 6 bases, with 8 bases between the two germline ends.